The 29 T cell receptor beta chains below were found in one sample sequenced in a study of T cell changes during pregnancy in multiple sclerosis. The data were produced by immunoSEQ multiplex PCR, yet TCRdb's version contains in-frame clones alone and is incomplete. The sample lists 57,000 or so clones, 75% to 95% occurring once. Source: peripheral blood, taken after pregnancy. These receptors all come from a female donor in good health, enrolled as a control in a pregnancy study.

In nucleotides, the CDR3 is TGCGCCAGCAGCCAAGATCTGGGGGGGTACGAGCAGTACTTC. It translates to CASSQDLGGYEQYF. The genes are TRBV4-3 and TRBJ2-7; 7 positions agree with TRBD2. Germline loops: CDR1 LGHNA, CDR2 YSLEER. The CDR3 extends over 14 amino acids. V gave up 0 bases and J gave up 4 bases; unmatched junction bases: 3.

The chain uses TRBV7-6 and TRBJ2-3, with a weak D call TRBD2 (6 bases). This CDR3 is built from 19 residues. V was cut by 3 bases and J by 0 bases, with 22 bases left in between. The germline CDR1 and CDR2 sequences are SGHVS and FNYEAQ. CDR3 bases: TGTGCCAGCAGCTTTTGGCCGGGGACTCCTTTCTCTAGCACAGATACGCAGTATTTT. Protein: CASSFWPGTPFSSTDTQYF.

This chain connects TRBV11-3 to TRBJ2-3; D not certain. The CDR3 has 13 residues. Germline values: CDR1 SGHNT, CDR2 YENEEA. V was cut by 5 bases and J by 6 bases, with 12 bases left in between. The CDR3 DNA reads TGTGCCAGCAGCCCTCATATTGAGGATACGCAGTATTTT. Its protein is CASSPHIEDTQYF.

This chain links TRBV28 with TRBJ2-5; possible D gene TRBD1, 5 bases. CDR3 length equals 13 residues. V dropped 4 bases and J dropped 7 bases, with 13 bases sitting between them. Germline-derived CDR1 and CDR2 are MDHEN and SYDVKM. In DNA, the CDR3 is TGTGCCAGCAGTTGGGGCAACCTGGGGACCCAGTACTTC. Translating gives CASSWGNLGTQYF.

CDR3 sequence reads: CASSLAENTEAFF. CDR3 nucleotides: TGCGCCAGCAGCTTGGCAGAGAACACTGAAGCTTTCTTT. The chain couples TRBV5-1 to TRBJ1-1; unclear D gene. Per the germline V gene, CDR1 is SGHRS and CDR2 is YFSETQ. Trimming left V 0 bases short and J 1 base short, with 4 bases between. The CDR3 has 13 residues.

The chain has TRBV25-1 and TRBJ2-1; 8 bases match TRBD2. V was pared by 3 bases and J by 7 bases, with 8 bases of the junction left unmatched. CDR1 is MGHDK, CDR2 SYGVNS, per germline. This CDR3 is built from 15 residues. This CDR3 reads CASSDLRSGSNEQFF. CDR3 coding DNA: TGTGCCAGCAGTGACCTCCGCAGCGGGAGTAATGAGCAGTTCTTC.

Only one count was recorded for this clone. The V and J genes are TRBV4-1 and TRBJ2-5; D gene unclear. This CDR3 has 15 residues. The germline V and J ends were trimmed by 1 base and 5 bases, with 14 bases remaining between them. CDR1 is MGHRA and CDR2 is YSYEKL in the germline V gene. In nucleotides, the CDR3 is TGCGCCAGCAGCCAAGTTCGATTTGCTAGGGAGACCCAGTACTTC. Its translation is CASSQVRFARETQYF.

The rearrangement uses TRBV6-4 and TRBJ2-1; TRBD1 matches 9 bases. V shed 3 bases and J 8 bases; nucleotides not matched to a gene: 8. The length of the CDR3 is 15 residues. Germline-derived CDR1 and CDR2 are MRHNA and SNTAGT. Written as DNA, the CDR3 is TGTGCCAGCAGTGAGACGACAGGGGGAAGAGATGAGCAGTTCTTC. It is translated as CASSETTGGRDEQFF.

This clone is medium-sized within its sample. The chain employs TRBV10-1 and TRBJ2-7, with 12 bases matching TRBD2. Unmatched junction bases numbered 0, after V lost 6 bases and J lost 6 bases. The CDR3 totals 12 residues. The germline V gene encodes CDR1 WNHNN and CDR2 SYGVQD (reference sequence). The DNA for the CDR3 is TGCGCCAGCAGGGGACTAGCGGGCGAGCAGTACTTC. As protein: CASRGLAGEQYF.

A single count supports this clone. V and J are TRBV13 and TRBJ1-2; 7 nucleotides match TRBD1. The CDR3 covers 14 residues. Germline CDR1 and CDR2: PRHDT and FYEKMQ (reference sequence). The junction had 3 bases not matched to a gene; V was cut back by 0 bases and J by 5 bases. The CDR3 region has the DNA TGTGCCAGCAGCTTAGGCGCCAGGGGGTATGGCTACACCTTC. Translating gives CASSLGARGYGYTF.

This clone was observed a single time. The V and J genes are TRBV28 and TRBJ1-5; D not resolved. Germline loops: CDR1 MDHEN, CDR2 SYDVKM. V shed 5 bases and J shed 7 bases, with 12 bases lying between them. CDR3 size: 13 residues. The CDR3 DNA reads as TGTGCCAGCAGTCCGACCAGCGGGCAGCCCCAGCATTTT. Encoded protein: CASSPTSGQPQHF.

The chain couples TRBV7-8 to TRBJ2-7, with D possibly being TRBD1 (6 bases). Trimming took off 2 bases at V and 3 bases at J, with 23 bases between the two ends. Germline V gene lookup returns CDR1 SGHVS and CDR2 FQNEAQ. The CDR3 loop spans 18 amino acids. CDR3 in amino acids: CASSLHPETGNRSYEQYF. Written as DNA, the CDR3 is TGTGCCAGCAGCTTACACCCTGAGACAGGCAACCGTAGCTACGAGCAGTACTTC.

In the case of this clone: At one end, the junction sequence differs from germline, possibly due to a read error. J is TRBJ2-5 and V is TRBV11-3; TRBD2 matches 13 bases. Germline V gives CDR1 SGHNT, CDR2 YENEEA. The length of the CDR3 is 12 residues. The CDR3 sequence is CASSSTGTSGDF. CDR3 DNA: TGTGCCAGCAGCTCAACCGGGACTAGCGGGGACTTC.

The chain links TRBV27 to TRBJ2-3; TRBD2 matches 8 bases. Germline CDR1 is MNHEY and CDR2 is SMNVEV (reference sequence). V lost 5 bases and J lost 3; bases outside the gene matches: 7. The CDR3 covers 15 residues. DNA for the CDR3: TGTGCCAGCAGTCCCAGGGGACTAGGGACAGATACGCAGTATTTT. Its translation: CASSPRGLGTDTQYF.

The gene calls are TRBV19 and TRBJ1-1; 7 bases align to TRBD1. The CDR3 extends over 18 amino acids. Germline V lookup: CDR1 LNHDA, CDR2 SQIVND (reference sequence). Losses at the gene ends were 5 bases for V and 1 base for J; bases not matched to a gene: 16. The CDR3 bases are TGTGCCAGTAGTGCCCTTTTCCCTTCGACAGGGAAGAACACTGAAGCTTTCTTT. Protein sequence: CASSALFPSTGKNTEAFF.

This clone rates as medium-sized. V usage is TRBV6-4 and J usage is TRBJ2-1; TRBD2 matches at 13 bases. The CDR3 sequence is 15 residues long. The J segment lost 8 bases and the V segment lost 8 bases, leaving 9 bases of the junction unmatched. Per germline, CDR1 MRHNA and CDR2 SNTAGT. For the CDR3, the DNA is TGTGCCAGCGCGAGACTAGCGGGAGGTGGAGATGAGCAGTTCTTC. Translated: CASARLAGGGDEQFF.

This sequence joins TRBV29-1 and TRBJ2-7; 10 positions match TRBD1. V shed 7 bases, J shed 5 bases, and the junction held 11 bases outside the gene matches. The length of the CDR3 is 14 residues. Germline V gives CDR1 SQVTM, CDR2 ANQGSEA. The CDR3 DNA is TGCAGCGCGACCTCCGGGACAGGGGCCGACGAGCAGTACTTC. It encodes CSATSGTGADEQYF.

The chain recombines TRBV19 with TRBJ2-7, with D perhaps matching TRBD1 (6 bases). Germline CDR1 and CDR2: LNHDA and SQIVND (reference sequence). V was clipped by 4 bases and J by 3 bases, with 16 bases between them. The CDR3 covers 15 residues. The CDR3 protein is CASSRGFGTNYEQYF. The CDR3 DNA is TGTGCCAGTAGTAGGGGATTCGGGACAAACTACGAGCAGTACTTC.

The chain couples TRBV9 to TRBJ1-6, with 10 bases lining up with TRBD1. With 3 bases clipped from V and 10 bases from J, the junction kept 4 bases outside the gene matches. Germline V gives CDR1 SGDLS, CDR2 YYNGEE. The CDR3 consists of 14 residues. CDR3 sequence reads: CASSAPGQGSPLHF. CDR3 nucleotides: TGTGCCAGCAGCGCTCCGGGACAGGGGTCACCCCTCCACTTT.

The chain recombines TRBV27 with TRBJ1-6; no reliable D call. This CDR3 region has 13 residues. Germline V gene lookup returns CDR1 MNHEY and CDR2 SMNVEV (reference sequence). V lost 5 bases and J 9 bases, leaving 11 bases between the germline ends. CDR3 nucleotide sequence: TGTGCCAGCAGTCAAACTGCCGCTTCACCCCTCCACTTT. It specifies CASSQTAASPLHF.

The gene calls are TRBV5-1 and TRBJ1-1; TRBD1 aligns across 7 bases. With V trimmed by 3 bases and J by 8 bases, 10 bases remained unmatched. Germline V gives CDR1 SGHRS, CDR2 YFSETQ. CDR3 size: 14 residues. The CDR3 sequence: CASSYNDRAGEAFF. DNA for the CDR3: TGCGCCAGCAGCTACAATGACAGGGCCGGGGAAGCTTTCTTT.

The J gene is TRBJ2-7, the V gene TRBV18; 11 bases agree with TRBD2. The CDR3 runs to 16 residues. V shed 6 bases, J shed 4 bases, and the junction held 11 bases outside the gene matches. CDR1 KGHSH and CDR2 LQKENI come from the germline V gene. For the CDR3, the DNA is TGTGCCAGCTCCCGTTCACCGGGACTAGCGGAATACGAGCAGTACTTC. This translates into CASSRSPGLAEYEQYF.

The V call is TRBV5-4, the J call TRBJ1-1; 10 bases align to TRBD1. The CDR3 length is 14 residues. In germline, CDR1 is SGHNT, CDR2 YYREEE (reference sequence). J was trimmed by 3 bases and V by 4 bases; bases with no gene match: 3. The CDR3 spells CASSPTGGHTEAFF. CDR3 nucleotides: TGTGCCAGCAGCCCGACAGGGGGCCACACTGAAGCTTTCTTT.

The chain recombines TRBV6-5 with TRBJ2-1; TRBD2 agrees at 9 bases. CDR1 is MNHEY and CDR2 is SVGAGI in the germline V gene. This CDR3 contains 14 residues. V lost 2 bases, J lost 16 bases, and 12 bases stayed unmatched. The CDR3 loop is CASSYQVPGLALFF. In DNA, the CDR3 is TGTGCCAGCAGTTACCAAGTCCCGGGACTAGCCTTATTCTTC.

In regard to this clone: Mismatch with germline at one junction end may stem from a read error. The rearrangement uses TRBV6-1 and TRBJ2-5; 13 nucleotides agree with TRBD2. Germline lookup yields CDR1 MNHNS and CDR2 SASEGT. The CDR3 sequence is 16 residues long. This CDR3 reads CASSQAGLAGQETQYF. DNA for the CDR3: TGTGCCAGCAGTCAAGCGGGACTAGCGGGGCAAGAGACCCAGTACTTC.

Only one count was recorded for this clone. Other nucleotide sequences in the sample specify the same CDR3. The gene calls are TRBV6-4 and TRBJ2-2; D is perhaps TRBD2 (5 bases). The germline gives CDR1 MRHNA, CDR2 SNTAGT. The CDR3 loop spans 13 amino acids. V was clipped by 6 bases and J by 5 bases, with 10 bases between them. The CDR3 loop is CASRRERTGELFF. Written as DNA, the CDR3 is TGTGCCAGCAGACGGGAAAGGACCGGGGAGCTGTTTTTT.

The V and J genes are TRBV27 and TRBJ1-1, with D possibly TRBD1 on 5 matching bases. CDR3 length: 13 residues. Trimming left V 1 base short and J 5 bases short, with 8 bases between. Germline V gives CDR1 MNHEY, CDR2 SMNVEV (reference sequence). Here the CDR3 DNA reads TGTGCCAGCAGTTTATACCGGGGGACTGAAGCTTTCTTT. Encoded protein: CASSLYRGTEAFF.

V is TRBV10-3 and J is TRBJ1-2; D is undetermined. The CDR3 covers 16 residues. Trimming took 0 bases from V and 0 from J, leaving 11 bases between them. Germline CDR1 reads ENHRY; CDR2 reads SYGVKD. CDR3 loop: CAISESVADSNYGYTF. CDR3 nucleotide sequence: TGTGCCATCAGTGAGTCGGTGGCGGATTCTAACTATGGCTACACCTTC.

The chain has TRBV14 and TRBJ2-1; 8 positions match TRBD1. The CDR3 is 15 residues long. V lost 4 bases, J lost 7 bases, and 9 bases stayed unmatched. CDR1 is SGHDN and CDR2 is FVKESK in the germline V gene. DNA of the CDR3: TGTGCCAGCAGCCGAAAACAGGGGGTAGTGAATGAGCAGTTCTTC. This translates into CASSRKQGVVNEQFF.